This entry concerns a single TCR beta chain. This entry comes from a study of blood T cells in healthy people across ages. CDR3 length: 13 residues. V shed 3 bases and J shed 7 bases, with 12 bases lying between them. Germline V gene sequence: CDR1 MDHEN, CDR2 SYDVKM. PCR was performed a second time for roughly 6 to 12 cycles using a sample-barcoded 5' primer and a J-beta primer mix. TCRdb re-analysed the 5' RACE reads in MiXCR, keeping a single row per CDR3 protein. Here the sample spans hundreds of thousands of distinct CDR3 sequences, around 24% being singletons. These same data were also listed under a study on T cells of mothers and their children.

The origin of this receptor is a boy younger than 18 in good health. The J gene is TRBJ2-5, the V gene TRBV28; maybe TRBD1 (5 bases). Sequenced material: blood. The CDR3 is CASSLDTPGTQYF. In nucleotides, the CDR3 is TGTGCCAGCAGTTTGGACACGCCAGGGACCCAGTACTTC.